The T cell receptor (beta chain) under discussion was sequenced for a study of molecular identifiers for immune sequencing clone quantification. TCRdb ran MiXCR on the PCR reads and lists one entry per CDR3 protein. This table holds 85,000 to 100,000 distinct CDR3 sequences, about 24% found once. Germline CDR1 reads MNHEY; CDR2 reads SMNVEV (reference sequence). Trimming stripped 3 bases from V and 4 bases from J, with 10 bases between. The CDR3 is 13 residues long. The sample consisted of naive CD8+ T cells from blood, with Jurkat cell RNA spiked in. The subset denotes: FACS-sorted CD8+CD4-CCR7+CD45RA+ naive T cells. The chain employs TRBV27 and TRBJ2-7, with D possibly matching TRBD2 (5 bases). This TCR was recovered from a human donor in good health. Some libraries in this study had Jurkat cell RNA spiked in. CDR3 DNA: TGTGCCAGCAGTTTCACGACGGGATACGAGCAGTACTTC. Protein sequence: CASSFTTGYEQYF.